Detailed here is one T cell receptor beta chain. What it binds is not known. CDR1 SNHLY and CDR2 FYNNEI come from the germline V gene. V lost 3 bases to trimming and J lost 10 bases, with 13 bases between them. The CDR3 length is 14 residues. The data were obtained in a study of T cell responses to AZD1222 COVID-19 vaccine. Study-wide points: Donors were chiefly white British, with a greater number of females, and clonal diversity was perhaps underestimated. Repertoire collection took place solely once the T cell response had peaked. Targets within unmutated variant regions were reportedly found for nearly half of spike-specific TCRs.

The table came from immunoSEQ multiplex PCR; TCRdb's copy has only in-frame clones and leaves some out. The sample holds tens of thousands of clones, about 92% seen once. The sequencing here drew on peripheral blood, taken on day 0 of AZD1222 vaccination. This sequence joins TRBV2 and TRBJ1-6; TRBD1 might be the D (5 bases). The receptor comes from an adult in good health. This CDR3 is CASSEQGGGSPLHF. The DNA of the CDR3 is TGTGCCAGCAGTGAGCAGGGTGGCGGGTCACCCCTCCACTTT.